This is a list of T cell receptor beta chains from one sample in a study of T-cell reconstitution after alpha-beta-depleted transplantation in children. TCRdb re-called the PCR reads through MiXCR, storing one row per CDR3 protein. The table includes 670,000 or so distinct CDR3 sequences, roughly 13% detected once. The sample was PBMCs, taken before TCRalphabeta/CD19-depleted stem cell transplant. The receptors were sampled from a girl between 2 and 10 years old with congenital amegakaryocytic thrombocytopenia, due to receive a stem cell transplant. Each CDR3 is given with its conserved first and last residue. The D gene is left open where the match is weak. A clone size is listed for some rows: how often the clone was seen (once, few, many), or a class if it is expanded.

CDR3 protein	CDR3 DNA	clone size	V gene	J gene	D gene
CASSQKSSSDEQFF	TGTGCCAGCAGCCAAAAATCTAGCTCCGATGAGCAGTTCTTC	few	TRBV3-1	TRBJ2-1	NA
CASSEVNDSLYF	TGTGCCAGCAGTGAAGTAAATGACAGTTTGTATTTT	few	TRBV6-1	TRBJ2-3	NA
CASSQFPGGSNYGYTF	TGCGCCAGCAGCCAATTCCCAGGGGGATCGAACTATGGCTACACCTTC	many	TRBV4-1	TRBJ1-2	TRBD1
CASSAGALENYGYTF	TGTGCCAGCAGCGCCGGGGCACTTGAGAACTATGGCTACACCTTC	NA	TRBV25-1	TRBJ1-2	NA
CSAETGLETQYF	TGCAGTGCTGAGACAGGGTTGGAGACCCAGTACTTC	many	TRBV20-1	TRBJ2-5	TRBD1
CASRAGSGGYTF	TGCGCCAGCAGAGCAGGCAGCGGGGGCTACACCTTC	NA	TRBV10-2	TRBJ1-2	NA
CSAPGTSGRVSYNEQFF	TGCAGTGCTCCCGGGACTAGCGGGAGAGTGTCCTACAATGAGCAGTTCTTC	NA	TRBV20-1	TRBJ2-1	TRBD2
CSARAKQGTEGELFF	TGCAGTGCTAGAGCCAAACAGGGAACTGAGGGGGAGCTGTTTTTT	many	TRBV20-1	TRBJ2-2	NA
CASSSTGGQETQYF	TGTGCCAGCAGTTCAACAGGGGGCCAAGAGACCCAGTACTTC	many	TRBV12-3/TRBV12-4	TRBJ2-5	TRBD1
CASSYRAPHNEQFF	TGTGCCAGCAGTTATCGGGCCCCCCACAATGAGCAGTTCTTC	many	TRBV6-5	TRBJ2-1	NA
CATSDRSGNTDTQYF	TGTGCCACCAGTGACCGTAGCGGTAACACAGATACGCAGTATTTT	many	TRBV24-1	TRBJ2-3	NA
CSVEEYRGGEQYF	TGCAGCGTTGAAGAATACAGGGGAGGTGAGCAGTACTTC	NA	TRBV29-1	TRBJ2-7	NA
CATSPNSRDNEQFF	TGTGCCACCAGCCCTAACAGCAGGGACAATGAGCAGTTCTTC	few	TRBV15	TRBJ2-1	NA
CASRVDQPQHF	TGTGCCAGCCGGGTCGATCAGCCCCAGCATTTT	NA	TRBV6-8	TRBJ1-5	NA
CASSLLRRAGAMNTGELFF	TGTGCCAGCAGCTTACTTCGTAGGGCAGGGGCGATGAACACCGGGGAGCTGTTTTTT	NA	TRBV7-8	TRBJ2-2	NA
CATRAQETQYF	TGTGCCACCCGAGCCCAAGAGACCCAGTACTTC	few	TRBV12-3/TRBV12-4	TRBJ2-5	NA
CASSDTGQGYEQYF	TGTGCCAGCAGTGATACGGGACAGGGTTACGAGCAGTACTTC	NA	TRBV12-3/TRBV12-4	TRBJ2-7	TRBD1
CASSIGLAGGSFYNEQFF	TGTGCCAGCAGCATAGGACTAGCGGGAGGGTCGTTCTACAATGAGCAGTTCTTC	few	TRBV11-2	TRBJ2-1	TRBD2
CASSLSLADSYEQYF	TGTGCCAGCAGTTTGAGTCTAGCGGACTCCTACGAGCAGTACTTC	few	TRBV12-3/TRBV12-4	TRBJ2-7	TRBD2
CATSRDLTVGPYGYTF	TGTGCCACCAGCAGAGACCTGACGGTCGGACCGTATGGCTACACCTTC	many	TRBV15	TRBJ1-2	NA
CASSLLQLLAGDYNEQFF	TGCGCCAGCAGCCTCCTCCAGCTACTAGCGGGAGATTACAATGAGCAGTTCTTC	many	TRBV4-1	TRBJ2-1	TRBD2
CASRLRLAGNNEQFF	TGCGCCAGCAGGCTCCGACTAGCGGGGAACAATGAGCAGTTCTTC	NA	TRBV5-1	TRBJ2-1	TRBD2
CASSSVQGSRSGNTIYF	TGTGCCAGCAGCTCGGTACAGGGGTCCCGCTCTGGAAACACCATATATTTT	NA	TRBV7-6	TRBJ1-3	TRBD1
CSARDPRGAEKLFF	TGCAGTGCTAGAGATCCGCGGGGGGCCGAAAAACTGTTTTTT	few	TRBV20-1	TRBJ1-4	NA
CAISEIFIVSYNEQFF	TGTGCCATCAGTGAGATCTTCATAGTTTCCTACAATGAGCAGTTCTTC	few	TRBV10-3	TRBJ2-1	NA
CASSLVNREDSPLHF	TGCGCCAGCAGCTTGGTCAACAGGGAGGATTCACCCCTCCACTTT	many	TRBV5-1	TRBJ1-6	NA
CASSVEFPVDDEQFF	TGTGCCAGCAGCGTAGAATTCCCGGTGGATGATGAGCAGTTCTTC	many	TRBV9	TRBJ2-1	NA
CASMLGTGELFF	TGCGCCAGCATGTTGGGCACCGGGGAGCTGTTTTTT	many	TRBV5-1	TRBJ2-2	NA
CASSRIMSVARGGQYF	TGTGCCAGCAGCCGCATAATGAGCGTGGCGAGGGGGGGCCAGTACTTC	few	TRBV11-2	TRBJ2-5	NA
CASSLGATSGPGRELFF	TGCGCCAGCAGCTTGGGGGCCACTAGCGGGCCTGGCAGGGAGCTGTTTTTT	many	TRBV5-1	TRBJ2-2	TRBD2
CASSLLEGASYEQYF	TGCGCCAGCAGCCTTTTGGAGGGGGCTTCCTACGAGCAGTACTTC	NA	TRBV4-1	TRBJ2-7	NA
CASSQDPRGRGGNQPQHF	TGTGCCAGCAGCCAAGACCCTAGGGGCAGGGGTGGCAATCAGCCCCAGCATTTT	many	TRBV4-2	TRBJ1-5	NA
CSASLLPQTNEQFF	TGCAGTGCTAGCCTTCTACCTCAGACGAATGAGCAGTTCTTC	NA	TRBV20-1	TRBJ2-1	NA
CSVDGSGSWEFF	TGCAGCGTCGACGGGTCGGGATCTTGGGAGTTCTTC	NA	TRBV29-1	TRBJ2-1	NA
CASRVRTSGVEQYF	TGTGCCAGCCGCGTCCGGACTAGCGGGGTCGAGCAGTACTTC	NA	TRBV7-2	TRBJ2-7	TRBD2
CASSFRENTEAFF	TGTGCCAGCAGTTTCCGGGAGAACACTGAAGCTTTCTTT	many	TRBV28	TRBJ1-1	NA
CASSLLDPGHSYEQYF	TGTGCCAGCAGTCTCCTTGATCCGGGACACTCCTACGAGCAGTACTTC	NA	TRBV28	TRBJ2-7	NA
CATSRPGLLHNEQFF	TGTGCCACCAGCAGGCCGGGACTTCTCCACAATGAGCAGTTCTTC	NA	TRBV15	TRBJ2-1	NA
CSARQNGGGTDTQYF	TGCAGTGCTAGACAGAATGGCGGGGGCACAGATACGCAGTATTTT	NA	TRBV20-1	TRBJ2-3	NA
CASSHIAGPSEQYF	TGCGCCAGCAGCCATATAGCGGGGCCCTCCGAGCAGTACTTC	many	TRBV4-1	TRBJ2-7	TRBD2
CASSPPGSYNEQFF	TGTGCCAGCAGCCCCCCCGGCAGCTACAATGAGCAGTTCTTC	many	TRBV7-9	TRBJ2-1	NA
CATFGRAQFTDTQYF	TGTGCCACCTTTGGGAGGGCGCAATTCACAGATACGCAGTATTTT	few	TRBV19	TRBJ2-3	TRBD2